The rows below give T cell receptor beta chains drawn from one sample of a study of blood T cell repertoires in COVID-19. Profiled with immunoSEQ multiplex PCR; TCRdb holds only in-frame clones, not every one. In the table there are under 200,000 clones, 85% to 95% of which are singletons. The sequenced sample consisted of peripheral blood. These TCRs come from a man in his fifties with acute or convalescent COVID-19. The CDR3 runs from the conserved cysteine through the conserved F or W. A D gene is named only where the DNA matches it firmly. Size values are once, few and many counts, or a class for expanded clones, and some rows have none.

clone_size j_call d_call v_call cdr3_aa cdr3_nt
. TRBJ2-1 . TRBV27 CASRAGVGSPMNEQFF TGTGCCAGCAGGGCAGGGGTGGGGTCACCTATGAATGAGCAGTTCTTC
. TRBJ2-5 TRBD1 TRBV6-6 CASSYSQGARRETQYF TGTGCCAGCAGTTACTCCCAGGGGGCGCGTCGGGAGACCCAGTACTTC
. TRBJ2-1 TRBD2 TRBV7-9 CASSPRTSGSEFF TGTGCCAGCAGCCCCCGGACTAGCGGGAGTGAGTTCTTC
. TRBJ2-1 . TRBV11-3 CASSLDSSYNEQFF TGTGCCAGCAGCTTAGATAGCTCCTACAATGAGCAGTTCTTC
. TRBJ1-5 TRBD1 TRBV7-9 CASSPGTGGSNQPQHF TGTGCCAGCAGCCCCGGGACAGGGGGGAGCAATCAGCCCCAGCATTTT
. TRBJ2-7 . TRBV7-2 CASSQRLSVSYEQYF TGTGCCAGCAGCCAGAGACTGTCCGTCTCCTACGAGCAGTACTTC
. TRBJ1-6 . TRBV4-3 CASSQVQSPNSPLHF TGCGCCAGCAGCCAGGTACAGAGCCCGAATTCACCCCTCCACTTT
few TRBJ1-5 . TRBV3-1/TRBV3-2 CASSQDTVNQPQHF TGTGCCAGCAGCCAAGATACAGTTAATCAGCCCCAGCATTTT
. TRBJ1-1 . TRBV6-5 CASSYSMGLTEAFF TGTGCCAGCAGTTACTCTATGGGGCTTACTGAAGCTTTCTTT
. TRBJ2-3 . TRBV5-1 CASSLGGSADTQYF TGCGCCAGCAGCTTGGGTGGCTCCGCAGATACGCAGTATTTT
. TRBJ2-2 TRBD2 TRBV11-2 CASSLVIRLAGVTGELFF TGTGCCAGCAGCTTAGTAATTCGGCTAGCGGGTGTCACCGGGGAGCTGTTTTTT
. TRBJ2-3 TRBD2 TRBV10-1 CASSARTSGRADTDTQYF TGCGCCAGCAGTGCTCGGACTAGCGGGAGAGCGGATACAGATACGCAGTATTTT
few TRBJ1-5 . TRBV5-4 CASSLGGDSNQPQHF TGTGCCAGCAGCTTGGGCGGGGATAGCAATCAGCCCCAGCATTTT
. TRBJ2-6 . TRBV27 CASSPGLMAFGANVLTF TGTGCCAGCAGTCCGGGTCTTATGGCCTTTGGGGCCAACGTCCTGACTTTC
. TRBJ1-1 . TRBV4-2 CASSRVPGDNTEAFF TGTGCCAGCAGCCGGGTACCAGGGGACAACACTGAAGCTTTCTTT
once TRBJ1-1 . TRBV15 CATSRAGATGNTEAFF TGTGCCACCAGCAGAGCAGGGGCTACGGGGAACACTGAAGCTTTCTTT
. TRBJ1-6 TRBD1 TRBV5-1 CASSPQGQANSPLHF TGCGCCAGCAGCCCGCAGGGACAGGCTAATTCACCCCTCCACTTT
few TRBJ1-6 TRBD1 TRBV6-5 CASKLEGAGSPLHF TGTGCCAGCAAGTTGGAGGGGGCAGGTTCACCCCTCCACTTT
. TRBJ2-1 TRBD2 TRBV2 CASSPEREVEVQFF TGTGCCAGCAGTCCTGAGCGGGAGGTTGAAGTGCAGTTCTTC
. TRBJ2-1 TRBD2 TRBV28 CASSLAGSKYNEQFF TGTGCCAGCAGTCTAGCGGGAAGTAAGTACAATGAGCAGTTCTTC
. TRBJ2-3 TRBD2 TRBV11-2 CASSLGAGSGSVSNTQYF TGTGCCAGCAGCTTAGGGGCGGGTAGCGGGAGTGTTTCGAATACGCAGTATTTT
. TRBJ1-1 TRBD1 TRBV7-9 CAITDRGGTEAFF TGTGCCATCACCGACAGGGGGGGCACTGAAGCTTTCTTT
. TRBJ1-2 TRBD1 TRBV28 CASSSPGQESGYTF TGTGCCAGCAGTTCGCCGGGACAGGAAAGTGGCTACACCTTC
. TRBJ1-1 . TRBV27 CASSRSGTEAFF TGTGCCAGCAGCCGGTCGGGGACTGAAGCTTTCTTT
. TRBJ2-3 TRBD2 TRBV24-1 CATSGSGRTDTQYF TGTGCCACCAGTGGTAGCGGGAGAACAGATACGCAGTATTTT
. TRBJ1-6 TRBD1 TRBV7-2 CASSLGRGTGVNSPLHF TGTGCCAGCAGCTTAGGGCGAGGGACAGGGGTCAATTCACCCCTCCACTTT
. TRBJ2-7 TRBD2 TRBV3-1/TRBV3-2 CASSQEWTSGYEQYF TGTGCCAGCAGCCAAGAGTGGACTAGCGGTTACGAGCAGTACTTC
once TRBJ2-3 . TRBV6-1 CASSDSADTQYF TGTGCCAGCAGTGACAGCGCAGATACGCAGTATTTT
. TRBJ1-6 . TRBV27 CASSFLGGSYNSPLHF TGTGCCAGCAGTTTCCTCGGGGGCTCCTATAATTCACCCCTCCACTTT
few TRBJ2-2 TRBD2 TRBV30 CAWKPGGPGELFF TGTGCCTGGAAGCCGGGGGGGCCCGGGGAGCTGTTTTTT
. TRBJ2-7 . TRBV3-1/TRBV3-2 CASSPDNLIRDEQYF TGTGCCAGCAGCCCGGACAACCTTATCAGGGACGAGCAGTACTTC
. TRBJ2-1 TRBD2 TRBV6-5 CASSRLAESPNEQFF TGTGCCAGCAGCAGACTAGCGGAGTCCCCCAATGAGCAGTTCTTC
. TRBJ1-2 . TRBV21-1 CASSTRTGISHGYTF TGTGCCAGCAGCACGAGGACAGGGATCAGTCATGGCTACACCTTC
. TRBJ1-4 . TRBV4-2 CASSPLTVRGATMGTNEKLFF TGTGCCAGCAGCCCCCTGACGGTCAGGGGCGCAACTATGGGTACTAATGAAAAACTGTTTTTT
. TRBJ2-7 . TRBV19 CASSRTVSYERYF TGTGCCAGTAGTAGGACAGTCTCCTACGAGCGGTACTTC
once TRBJ1-4 . TRBV7-9 CASSLVLSTTNEKLFF TGTGCCAGCAGCTTAGTTTTGAGCACAACTAATGAAAAACTGTTTTTT
. TRBJ1-3 . TRBV7-2 CASSPRTSYSGNTIYF TGTGCCAGCAGCCCCCGGACATCCTACTCTGGAAACACCATATATTTT
. TRBJ2-3 TRBD1 TRBV5-1 CASSLRAGGNTDTQYF TGCGCCAGCAGCTTGCGGGCAGGGGGCAACACAGATACGCAGTATTTT
once TRBJ2-3 TRBD2 TRBV7-2 CASSFRLAGGVDTQYF TGTGCCAGCAGCTTCCGACTAGCGGGAGGTGTGGATACGCAGTATTTT
. TRBJ2-5 TRBD1 TRBV4-1 CASSQPGTGGAETQYF TGCGCCAGCAGCCAGCCCGGGACAGGGGGCGCAGAGACCCAGTACTTC
. TRBJ1-5 . TRBV29-1 CSVGGDISQPQHF TGCAGCGTCGGAGGGGATATTAGTCAGCCCCAGCATTTT
. TRBJ2-7 TRBD2 TRBV30 CAWSQGGTSSYEQYF TGTGCCTGGAGTCAAGGGGGGACTAGCTCCTACGAGCAGTACTTC
. TRBJ1-3 . TRBV7-6 CASSLARQPPSGNTIYF TGTGCCAGCAGCTTAGCGCGGCAGCCACCCTCTGGAAACACCATATATTTT
. TRBJ2-7 . TRBV6-6 CASRGPGGTRYEQYF TGTGCCAGCAGGGGACCTGGGGGGACCCGGTACGAGCAGTACTTC
. TRBJ2-1 TRBD1 TRBV2 CASRYDREEQFF TGTGCCAGCAGATACGACAGGGAGGAGCAGTTCTTC
. TRBJ1-4 . TRBV21-1 CASSKRRQGVGEKLFF TGTGCCAGCAGCAAACGAAGACAGGGGGTTGGCGAAAAACTGTTTTTT
. TRBJ2-1 . TRBV5-1 CASSTGTGTMDEQFF TGCGCCAGCAGCACCGGTACAGGGACTATGGATGAGCAGTTCTTC
. TRBJ1-2 . TRBV4-3 CASSQDRRGYTF TGCGCCAGCAGCCAAGATCGGAGAGGCTACACCTTC
. TRBJ2-5 TRBD1 TRBV10-3 CATRARTGIGETQYF TGTGCCACCCGAGCCCGGACAGGCATTGGAGAGACCCAGTACTTC
. TRBJ1-3 . TRBV19 CASSIAGAGNTIYF TGTGCCAGTAGTATCGCCGGGGCTGGAAACACCATATATTTT
. TRBJ2-4 . TRBV7-9 CASSLWGENIQYF TGTGCCAGCAGCTTATGGGGGGAAAACATTCAGTACTTC
. TRBJ2-3 TRBD1 TRBV4-1 CASSQEPQGAVASTDTQYF TGCGCCAGCAGCCAAGAACCGCAGGGGGCGGTTGCGAGCACAGATACGCAGTATTTT
. TRBJ1-5 . TRBV19 CASSPGVNQPQHF TGTGCCAGTAGCCCCGGGGTAAATCAGCCCCAGCATTTT
. TRBJ1-4 TRBD1 TRBV2 CASSEDREINEKLFF TGTGCCAGCAGCGAGGACAGGGAAATTAATGAAAAACTGTTTTTT